This T cell receptor (beta chain) was captured by sequencing in a study of blood T cells in healthy people across ages. Each donor was a healthy Caucasian individual from Russia, aged roughly 6 to 90. The use of a sample-barcoded 5' primer and a J-beta primer mix characterized a second PCR of roughly 6 to 11 cycles. Using its own MiXCR run on the 5' RACE reads, TCRdb lists one record per CDR3 protein. The sample shows about 800,000 distinct CDR3 sequences, roughly 25% of them seen only once. Points on this clonotype: The CDR3 does not end in the conserved phenylalanine or tryptophan, so this is likely a read error.

The J segment lost 5 bases and the V segment lost 4 bases, leaving 7 bases of the junction unmatched. The CDR3 extends over 14 amino acids. Looked up from germline, CDR1 is SGDLS and CDR2 is YYNGEE. The same specimen was also included in a second study, on T cells of mothers and their children. That report notes: Material was donated by three healthy Caucasian mothers and their six children.

This clonotype was sampled from a boy between 10 and 17 years old in good health. The rearrangement uses TRBV9 and TRBJ2-5; 8 positions agree with TRBD1. The specimen was blood. In DNA, the CDR3 is TGTGCCAGCAGCCCACGGACAGGGACGGAGACCCAGTACCTC. This codes for CASSPRTGTETQYL.